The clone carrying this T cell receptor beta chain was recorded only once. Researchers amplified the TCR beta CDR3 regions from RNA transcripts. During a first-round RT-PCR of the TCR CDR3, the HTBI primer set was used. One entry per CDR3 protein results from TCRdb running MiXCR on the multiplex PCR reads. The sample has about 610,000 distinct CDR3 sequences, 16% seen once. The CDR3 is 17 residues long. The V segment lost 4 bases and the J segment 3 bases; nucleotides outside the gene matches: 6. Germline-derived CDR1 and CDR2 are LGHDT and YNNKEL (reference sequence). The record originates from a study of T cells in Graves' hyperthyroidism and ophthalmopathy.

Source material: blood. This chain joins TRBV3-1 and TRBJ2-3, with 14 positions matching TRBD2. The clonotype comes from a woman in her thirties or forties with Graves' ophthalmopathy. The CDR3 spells CASSPTGLAGETDTQYF. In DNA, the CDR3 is TGTGCCAGCAGCCCGACGGGACTAGCGGGAGAAACAGATACGCAGTATTTT.